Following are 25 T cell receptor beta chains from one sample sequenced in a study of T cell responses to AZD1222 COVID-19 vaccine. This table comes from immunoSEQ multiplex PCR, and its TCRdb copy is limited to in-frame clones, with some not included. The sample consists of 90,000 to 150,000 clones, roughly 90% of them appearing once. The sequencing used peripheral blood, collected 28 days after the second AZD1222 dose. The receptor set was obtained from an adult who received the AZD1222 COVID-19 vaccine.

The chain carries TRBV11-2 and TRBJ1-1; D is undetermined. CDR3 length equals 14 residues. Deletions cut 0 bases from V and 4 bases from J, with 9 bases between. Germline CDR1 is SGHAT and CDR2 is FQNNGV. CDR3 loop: CASSLDGHSTEAFF. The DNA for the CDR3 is TGTGCCAGCAGCTTAGATGGGCACAGCACTGAAGCTTTCTTT.

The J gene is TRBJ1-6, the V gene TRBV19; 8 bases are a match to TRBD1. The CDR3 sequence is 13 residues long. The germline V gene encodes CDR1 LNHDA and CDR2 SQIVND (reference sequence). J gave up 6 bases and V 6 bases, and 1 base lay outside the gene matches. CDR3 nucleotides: TGTGCCAGTAGACAGGGGGTTAATTCACCCCTCCACTTT. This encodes CASRQGVNSPLHF.

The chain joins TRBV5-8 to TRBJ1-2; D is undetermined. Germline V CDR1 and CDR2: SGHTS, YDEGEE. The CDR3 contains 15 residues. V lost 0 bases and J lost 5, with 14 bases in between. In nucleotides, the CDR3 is TGTGCCAGCAGCTTGGTATCCCGGTTCCTTTATGGCTACACCTTC. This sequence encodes CASSLVSRFLYGYTF.

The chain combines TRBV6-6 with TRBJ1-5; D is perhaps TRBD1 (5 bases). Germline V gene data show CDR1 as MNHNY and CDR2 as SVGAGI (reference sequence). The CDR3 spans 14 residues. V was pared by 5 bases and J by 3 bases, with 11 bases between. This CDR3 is CASSGASLNQPQHF. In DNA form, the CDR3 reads TGTGCCAGCAGTGGGGCTAGCCTCAATCAGCCCCAGCATTTT.

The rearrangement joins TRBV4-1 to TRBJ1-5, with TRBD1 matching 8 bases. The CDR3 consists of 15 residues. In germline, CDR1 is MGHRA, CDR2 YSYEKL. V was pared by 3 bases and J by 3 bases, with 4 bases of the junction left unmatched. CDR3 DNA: TGCGCCAGCAGCCAGATGGGACAGGCCAATCAGCCCCAGCATTTT. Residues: CASSQMGQANQPQHF.

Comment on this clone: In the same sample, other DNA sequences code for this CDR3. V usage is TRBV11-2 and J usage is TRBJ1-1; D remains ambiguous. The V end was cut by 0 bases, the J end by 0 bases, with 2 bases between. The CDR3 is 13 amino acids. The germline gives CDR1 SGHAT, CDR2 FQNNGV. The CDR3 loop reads CASSLDLNTEAFF. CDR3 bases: TGTGCCAGCAGCTTAGACTTGAACACTGAAGCTTTCTTT.

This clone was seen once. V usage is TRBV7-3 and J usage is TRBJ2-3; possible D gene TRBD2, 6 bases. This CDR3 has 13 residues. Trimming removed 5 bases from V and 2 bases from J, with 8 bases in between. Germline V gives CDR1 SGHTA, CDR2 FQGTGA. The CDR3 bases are TGTGCCAGCAGCAAGGACTACACAGATACGCAGTATTTT. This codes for CASSKDYTDTQYF.

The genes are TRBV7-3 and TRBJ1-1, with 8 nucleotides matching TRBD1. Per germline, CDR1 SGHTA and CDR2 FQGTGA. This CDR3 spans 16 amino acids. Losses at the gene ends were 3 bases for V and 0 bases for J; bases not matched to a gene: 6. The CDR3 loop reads CASSLQGAIVNTEAFF. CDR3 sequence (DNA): TGTGCCAGCAGCTTGCAGGGGGCGATTGTGAACACTGAAGCTTTCTTT.

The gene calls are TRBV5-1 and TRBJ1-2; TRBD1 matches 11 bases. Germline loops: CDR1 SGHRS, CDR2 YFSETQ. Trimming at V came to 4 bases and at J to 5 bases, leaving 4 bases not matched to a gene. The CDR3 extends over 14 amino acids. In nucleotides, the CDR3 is TGCGCCAGCAGCCGCGGACAGGGGGCGTATGGCTACACCTTC. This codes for CASSRGQGAYGYTF.

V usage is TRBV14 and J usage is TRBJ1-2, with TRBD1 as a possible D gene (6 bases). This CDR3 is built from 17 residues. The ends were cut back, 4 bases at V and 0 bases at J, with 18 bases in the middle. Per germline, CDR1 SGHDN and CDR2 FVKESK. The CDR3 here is CASSRQVRGWANYGYTF. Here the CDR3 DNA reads TGTGCCAGCAGCCGCCAAGTTAGGGGGTGGGCTAACTATGGCTACACCTTC.

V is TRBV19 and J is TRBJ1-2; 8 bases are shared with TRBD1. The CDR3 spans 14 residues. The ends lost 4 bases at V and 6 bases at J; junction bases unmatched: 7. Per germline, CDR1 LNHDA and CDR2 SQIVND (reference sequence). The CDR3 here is CASSTDRGRNGYTF. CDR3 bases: TGTGCCAGTAGTACCGACAGGGGAAGGAATGGCTACACCTTC.

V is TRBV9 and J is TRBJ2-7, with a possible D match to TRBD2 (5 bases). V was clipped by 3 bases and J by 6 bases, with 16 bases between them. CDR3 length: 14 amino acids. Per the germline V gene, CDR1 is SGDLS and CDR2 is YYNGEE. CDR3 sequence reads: CASSEDPGISEQYF. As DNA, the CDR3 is TGTGCCAGCAGCGAGGACCCGGGAATAAGCGAGCAGTACTTC. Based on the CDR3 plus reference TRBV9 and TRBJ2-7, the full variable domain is DSGVTQTPKHLITATGQRVTLRCSPRSGDLSVYWYQQSLDQGLQFLIQYYNGEERAKGNILERFSAQQFPDLHSELNLSSLELGDSALYFCASSEDPGISEQYFGPGTRLTVT.

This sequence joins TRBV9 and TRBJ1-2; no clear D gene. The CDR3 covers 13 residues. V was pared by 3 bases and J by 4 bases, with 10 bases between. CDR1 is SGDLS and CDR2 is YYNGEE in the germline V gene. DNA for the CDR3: TGTGCCAGCAGCGCCATTTTAGTCTATGGCTACACCTTC. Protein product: CASSAILVYGYTF.

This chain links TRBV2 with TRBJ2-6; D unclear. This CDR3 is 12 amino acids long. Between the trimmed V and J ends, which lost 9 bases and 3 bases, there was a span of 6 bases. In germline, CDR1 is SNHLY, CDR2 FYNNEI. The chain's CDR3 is CASGYGANVLTF. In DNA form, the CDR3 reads TGTGCCAGTGGGTATGGGGCCAACGTCCTGACTTTC.

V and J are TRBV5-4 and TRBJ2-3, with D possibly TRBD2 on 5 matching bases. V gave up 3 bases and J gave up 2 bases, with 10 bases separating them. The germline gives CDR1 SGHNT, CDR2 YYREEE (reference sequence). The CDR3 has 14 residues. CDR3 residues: CASSWTLSTDTQYF. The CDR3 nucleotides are TGTGCCAGCAGCTGGACTCTTTCCACAGATACGCAGTATTTT.

CDR3 nucleotides: TGTGCCAGCAGCCTGGGGGGAGGGGGTAGGACTGAAGCTTTCTTT. It codes for CASSLGGGGRTEAFF. The chain couples TRBV7-2 to TRBJ1-1, with a possible D match to TRBD1 (6 bases). Germline loops: CDR1 SGHTA, CDR2 FQGNSA. Trimming took off 5 bases at V and 5 bases at J, with 18 bases between the two ends. The CDR3 loop spans 15 amino acids.

CDR3 loop: CASSSKLAGGYNEQFF. In DNA, the CDR3 is TGTGCCAGCAGTTCCAAACTAGCGGGGGGGTACAATGAGCAGTTCTTC. V is TRBV6-5 and J is TRBJ2-1; TRBD2 aligns across 13 bases. Trimming cost V 4 bases and J 4 bases; bases outside gene matches: 4. The germline gives CDR1 MNHEY, CDR2 SVGAGI. This CDR3 region has 16 residues.

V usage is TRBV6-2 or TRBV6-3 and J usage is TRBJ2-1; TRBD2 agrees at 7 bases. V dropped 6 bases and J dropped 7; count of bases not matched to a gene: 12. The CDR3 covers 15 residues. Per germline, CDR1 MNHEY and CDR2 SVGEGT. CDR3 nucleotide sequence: TGTGCCAGCAGCCGGGGAGGCGGGGGTAATAATGAGCAGTTCTTC. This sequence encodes CASSRGGGGNNEQFF.

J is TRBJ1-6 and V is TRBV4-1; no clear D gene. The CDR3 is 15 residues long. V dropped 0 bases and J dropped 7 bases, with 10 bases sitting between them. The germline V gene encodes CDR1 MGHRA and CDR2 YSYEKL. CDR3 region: CASSQDLPRNSPLHF. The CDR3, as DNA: TGCGCCAGCAGCCAAGATCTCCCGCGGAATTCACCCCTCCACTTT.

The CDR3 DNA follows: TGTGCCAGCAGCCAAGGACGCGGTAGAGGGATCACCATATATTTT. Translating gives CASSQGRGRGITIYF. J is TRBJ1-3 and V is TRBV4-2; D ambiguous. CDR3 size: 15 residues. Germline CDR1 and CDR2: LGHNA and YNFKEQ. V lost 1 base and J lost 9, with 16 bases in between.

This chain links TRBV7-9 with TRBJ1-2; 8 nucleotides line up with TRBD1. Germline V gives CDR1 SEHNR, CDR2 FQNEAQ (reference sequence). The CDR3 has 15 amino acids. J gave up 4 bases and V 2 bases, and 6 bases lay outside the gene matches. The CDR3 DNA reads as TGTGCCAGCAGCTTATCCGGGACAGGAGCCTATGGCTACACCTTC. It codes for CASSLSGTGAYGYTF.

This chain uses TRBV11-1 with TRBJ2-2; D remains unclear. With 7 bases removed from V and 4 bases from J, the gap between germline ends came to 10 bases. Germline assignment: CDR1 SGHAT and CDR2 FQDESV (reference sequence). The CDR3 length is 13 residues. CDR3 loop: CASTVRVTGELFF. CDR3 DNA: TGTGCCAGCACCGTGCGAGTCACCGGGGAGCTGTTTTTT.

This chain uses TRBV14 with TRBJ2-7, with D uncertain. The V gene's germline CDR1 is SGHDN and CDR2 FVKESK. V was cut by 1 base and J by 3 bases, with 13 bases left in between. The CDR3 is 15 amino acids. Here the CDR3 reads CASSQVPLVGYEQYF. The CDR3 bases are TGTGCCAGCAGCCAAGTACCGCTCGTTGGCTACGAGCAGTACTTC.

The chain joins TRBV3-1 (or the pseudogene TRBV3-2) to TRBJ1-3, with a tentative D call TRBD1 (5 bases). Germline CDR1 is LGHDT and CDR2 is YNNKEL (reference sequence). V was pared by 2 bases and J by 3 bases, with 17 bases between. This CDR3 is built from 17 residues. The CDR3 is CASSQTSPGDFGNTIYF. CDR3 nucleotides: TGTGCCAGCAGCCAAACTAGCCCGGGGGATTTTGGAAACACCATATATTTT.

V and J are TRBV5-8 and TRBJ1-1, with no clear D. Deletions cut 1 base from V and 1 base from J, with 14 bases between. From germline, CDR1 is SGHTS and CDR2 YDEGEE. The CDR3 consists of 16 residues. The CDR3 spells CASSLRVGTPNTEAFF. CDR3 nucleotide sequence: TGTGCCAGCAGCTTGAGAGTGGGTACGCCGAACACTGAAGCTTTCTTT.